The 14 T cell receptor beta chains below were found in one sample sequenced in a study of molecular identifiers for immune sequencing clone quantification. TCRdb called the PCR reads again in MiXCR, with one record for every CDR3 protein. The data show about half a million distinct CDR3 sequences, around 23% seen once. The sample taken for sequencing was naive CD8+ T cells from blood, with Jurkat cell RNA spiked in. Subset reported: FACS-sorted CD8+CD4-CCR7+CD45RA+ naive T cells. All receptors come from a human donor in good health. Some libraries in this study had Jurkat cell RNA spiked in.

The chain carries TRBV27 and TRBJ2-5; 10 bases map to TRBD2. The CDR3 totals 15 residues. V shed 3 bases, J shed 4 bases, and the junction held 5 bases outside the gene matches. The germline V gene encodes CDR1 MNHEY and CDR2 SMNVEV (reference sequence). This CDR3 is CASSFGLAAIETQYF. As DNA, the CDR3 is TGTGCCAGCAGTTTCGGACTAGCGGCAATAGAGACCCAGTACTTC.

The V gene is TRBV5-1, the J gene TRBJ2-7, with D unresolved. V was shortened by 5 bases and J by 3 bases, with 15 bases between the two germline ends. The CDR3 is 14 amino acids. Germline CDR1 is SGHRS and CDR2 is YFSETQ. The CDR3 spells CASRSEFQYYEQYF. The CDR3 region has the DNA TGCGCCAGCAGAAGTGAATTTCAGTACTACGAGCAGTACTTC.

In its sample, this clonotype was seen a few times. This chain uses TRBV3-1 with TRBJ2-5; D is uncertain. Germline V gene data show CDR1 as LGHDT and CDR2 as YNNKEL (reference sequence). V was pared by 1 base and J by 7 bases, with 4 bases between. CDR3 length: 11 amino acids. CDR3 loop: CASSQGGTQYF. The CDR3 region has the DNA TGTGCCAGCAGCCAAGGGGGGACCCAGTACTTC.

The J gene is TRBJ1-1, the V gene TRBV12-5; 9 positions agree with TRBD1. The trim removed 1 base at V and 3 bases at J, leaving 6 bases unmatched. Germline CDR1 and CDR2: LGHNT and FRNRAP. The CDR3 has 16 amino acids. The DNA of the CDR3 is TGTGCTAGTGGTTTGGGTGGGACAGGGAGGGACACTGAAGCTTTCTTT. Protein product: CASGLGGTGRDTEAFF.

This clonotype was seen repeatedly, ten times or more. J is TRBJ1-1 and V is TRBV28, with D perhaps TRBD1 (5 bases). This CDR3 has 11 residues. Per the germline V gene, CDR1 is MDHEN and CDR2 is SYDVKM. The V end was cut by 11 bases, the J end by 6 bases, with 13 bases between. CDR3 protein: CAVRWGSEAFF. The CDR3 DNA reads as TGTGCCGTCCGCTGGGGGTCTGAAGCTTTCTTT.

This chain links TRBV7-9 with TRBJ2-4; either TRBD1 or TRBD2 may fit D (5 bases each). V dropped 7 bases and J dropped 9 bases, with 25 bases sitting between them. The CDR3 runs to 16 residues. Germline lookup yields CDR1 SEHNR and CDR2 FQNEAQ (reference sequence). CDR3 in amino acids: CASTETAGPDGTIQYF. The CDR3 DNA reads TGTGCCAGCACCGAAACGGCGGGTCCCGACGGGACCATTCAGTACTTC.

V is TRBV5-4 and J is TRBJ2-5; tentative D call: TRBD1 (6 bases). The germline gives CDR1 SGHNT, CDR2 YYREEE (reference sequence). The CDR3 totals 14 residues. Trimming removed 3 bases from V and 5 bases from J, with 14 bases in between. The CDR3 reads CASSWGRNLETQYF. DNA of the CDR3: TGTGCCAGCAGCTGGGGGCGTAATCTGGAGACCCAGTACTTC.

This clonotype was picked up a small number of times. The genes are TRBV12-3 or TRBV12-4 and TRBJ2-3; D might be TRBD2 (6 bases). The CDR3 is 14 residues long. V was clipped by 3 bases and J by 2 bases, with 9 bases between them. Here the CDR3 reads CASSFGGTTDTQYF. CDR3 DNA: TGTGCCAGCAGTTTTGGGGGGACCACAGATACGCAGTATTTT.

The sample holds a few counts of this clonotype. The V and J genes are TRBV6-5 and TRBJ1-4; 7 positions agree with TRBD1. The CDR3 totals 15 residues. With 3 bases clipped from V and 12 bases from J, the junction kept 13 bases outside the gene matches. CDR1 is MNHEY and CDR2 is SVGAGI in the germline V gene. CDR3 DNA sequence: TGTGCCAGCAGTTATTCGACAGGGCCTCTTGGGGAACTGTTTTTT. Its translation is CASSYSTGPLGELFF.

This clonotype was detected many times. The V gene is TRBV27, the J gene TRBJ1-1; D gene uncertain. V lost 5 bases and J 2 bases, leaving 6 bases between the germline ends. Germline V lookup: CDR1 MNHEY, CDR2 SMNVEV (reference sequence). This CDR3 is 12 amino acids long. CDR3 coding DNA: TGTGCCAGCAGTAAACGAAACACTGAAGCTTTCTTT. Protein product: CASSKRNTEAFF.

In the case of this clonotype: This may be a read error, as it is one base from a much larger clone. V usage is TRBV9 and J usage is TRBJ2-6; tentatively, D is TRBD1 (5 bases). Per the germline V gene, CDR1 is SGDLS and CDR2 is YYNGEE. The CDR3 is made up of 13 amino acids. The CDR3 coding sequence is TGTGCCAGTGAGGCCTCTGGGGCCAACATCCTGACTTTC. It encodes CASEASGANILTF.

The J gene is TRBJ2-2, the V gene TRBV19, with TRBD2 matching 8 bases. V trimming: 7 bases; J trimming: 4 bases; junction bases outside the gene matches: 8. The germline V gene has CDR1 LNHDA and CDR2 SQIVND (reference sequence). The CDR3 has 15 residues. Written as DNA, the CDR3 is TGTGCCAGTACCTCCGGGACTAGGGGCACCGGGGAGCTGTTTTTT. As protein: CASTSGTRGTGELFF.

This clonotype was found many times. The CDR3 DNA reads as TGCAGCGTTGTATTCCCACTAGCGGGAGGGCCAATCGGATTCACAGATACGCAGTATTTT. The encoded protein is CSVVFPLAGGPIGFTDTQYF. The rearrangement joins TRBV29-1 to TRBJ2-3; the match to TRBD2 covers 13 bases. The CDR3 runs to 20 residues. Germline CDR1 SQVTM, CDR2 ANQGSEA. V lost 4 bases to trimming and J lost 2 bases; unmatched junction nucleotides: 18.

In regard to this clonotype: This may stem from a read error, because a much larger clone lies one nucleotide away. This chain uses TRBV4-3 with TRBJ2-7, with unresolved D. From germline, CDR1 is LGHNA and CDR2 YSLEER. The CDR3 length is 13 residues. V gave up 0 bases and J gave up 4 bases, with 7 bases separating them. CDR3 sequence (DNA): TGCGCCAGCAGCCAAGATACGCGGTACGAGCAGTACTTC. It is translated as CASSQDTRYEQYF.